This T cell receptor beta chain was documented in a study of vaccination and CD4 T cells after COVID-19. Looking at the study overall: Typically, post-vaccine samples were obtained a median roughly 75 days after dose two, within a range of 14 to 241. Study-level points and caveats: Spike mono-reactivity was found in 304 of the 307 vaccine-specific clones identified in convalescent patients. The study found median SARS-CoV-2-reactive clonotypes rising from around 20 to 38, not significantly.

As concerns this clonotype: Its antigen is still unknown.

With the Oncomine TCR Beta short-read assay, DNA from cultured CD4+ T cells was sequenced. Scientists extracted genomic DNA from CD4+ T cells grown in culture. Using its own MiXCR run on the PCR reads, TCRdb lists one record per CDR3 protein. The sample carries some 24,000 distinct CDR3 sequences, 35% to 55% recorded once. The time point was: late sampling 161 to 241 days after vaccination in a few convalescent patients. Regarding treatment: roughly ten-day PBMC culture with coronavirus spike peptide pools or control peptides (ViraFEST assay). Germline assignment: CDR1 DFQATT and CDR2 SNEGSKA (reference sequence). The CDR3 extends over 12 amino acids. V was clipped by 4 bases and J by 6 bases, with 11 bases between them.

The TCR comes from a human donor who had recovered from COVID-19. The rearrangement links TRBV20-1 to TRBJ2-3; D may be TRBD1 (5 bases). The sequenced sample was CD4+ T cells from blood, cultured in vitro, obtained about 7 months after SARS-CoV-2 vaccination. The CDR3 is CSANRGVDTQYF. CDR3 sequence (DNA): TGCAGTGCTAATAGGGGCGTCGATACGCAGTATTTT.